These T cell receptor beta chains were read from a single sample in a study of long-term antiretroviral therapy in people with HIV. Using immunoSEQ multiplex PCR, the repertoire was profiled, and TCRdb retains in-frame clones only, with some absent. The sample shows 15,000 to 20,000 clones, approximately 90% of them seen only once. The specimen comprised unsorted PBMCs, sampled 0.7 years before starting antiretroviral therapy. These receptor sequences come from a man in his fifties with HIV. Both conserved end residues are part of each CDR3. Fields, in order: D gene, V gene, J gene, clone size, CDR3 protein, CDR3 DNA. The D gene is left open where the match is weak. Clone size is not always given. Where it is, it says once, few, many or a class for expanded clones.

D: TRBD2; V: TRBV5-1; J: TRBJ2-5; size: -; CDR3: CASSLGTLAVPRETQYF; DNA: TGCGCCAGCAGCTTGGGGACACTAGCGGTCCCGAGAGAGACCCAGTACTTC
D: -; V: TRBV6-5; J: TRBJ1-1; size: -; CDR3: CASSYAMYGGTEAFF; DNA: TGTGCCAGCAGTTACGCGATGTATGGAGGGACTGAAGCTTTCTTT
D: -; V: TRBV6-4; J: TRBJ2-3; size: -; CDR3: CASSSGPKDTQYF; DNA: TGTGCCAGCAGTTCCGGGCCGAAAGATACGCAGTATTTT
D: TRBD1; V: TRBV25-1; J: TRBJ2-7; size: once; CDR3: CASAPGTGVSYEQYF; DNA: TGTGCCAGCGCCCCCGGGACAGGGGTCTCCTACGAGCAGTACTTC
D: TRBD1; V: TRBV6-5; J: TRBJ2-7; size: -; CDR3: CASDPTGQSYEQYF; DNA: TGTGCCAGCGACCCGACAGGGCAGTCGTACGAGCAGTACTTC
D: -; V: TRBV9; J: TRBJ1-1; size: -; CDR3: CASSAEPRLMNTEAFF; DNA: TGTGCCAGCAGCGCCGAGCCGCGACTCATGAACACTGAAGCTTTCTTT
D: TRBD2; V: TRBV7-9; J: TRBJ2-1; size: once; CDR3: CASSQTSGSGNEQFF; DNA: TGTGCCAGCAGCCAGACTAGCGGGAGCGGGAATGAGCAGTTCTTC
D: -; V: TRBV30; J: TRBJ1-4; size: -; CDR3: CAWSVRGTNEKLFF; DNA: TGTGCCTGGAGTGTACGGGGAACTAATGAAAAACTGTTTTTT
D: TRBD2; V: TRBV5-4; J: TRBJ2-7; size: -; CDR3: CASSPGGSGRVWNEQYF; DNA: TGTGCCAGCAGCCCAGGAGGGAGCGGGAGGGTCTGGAACGAGCAGTACTTC
D: TRBD2; V: TRBV5-1; J: TRBJ2-1; size: -; CDR3: CASSQTSGPFNEQFF; DNA: TGCGCCAGCAGCCAAACTAGCGGTCCTTTCAATGAGCAGTTCTTC
D: -; V: TRBV7-9; J: TRBJ2-4; size: -; CDR3: CASSLARGPRNIQYF; DNA: TGTGCCAGCAGCTTAGCTAGGGGCCCGAGGAACATTCAGTACTTC
D: -; V: TRBV28; J: TRBJ1-1; size: -; CDR3: CASSFGRVPFF; DNA: TGTGCCAGCAGTTTTGGGAGGGTTCCTTTCTTT
D: -; V: TRBV29-1; J: TRBJ2-3; size: -; CDR3: CSAAGWGGGTDTQYF; DNA: TGCAGCGCCGCGGGGTGGGGCGGGGGCACAGATACGCAGTATTTT
D: TRBD1; V: TRBV10-3; J: TRBJ1-1; size: -; CDR3: CAAATGGRGTEAFF; DNA: TGTGCCGCCGCGACAGGGGGACGAGGCACTGAAGCTTTCTTT
D: -; V: TRBV15; J: TRBJ1-5; size: -; CDR3: CATSSEGPRPQHF; DNA: TGTGCCACCAGCAGCGAGGGACCTCGTCCCCAGCATTTT
D: -; V: TRBV5-1; J: TRBJ2-7; size: -; CDR3: CASSSSTYSYEQYF; DNA: TGCGCCAGCAGCTCCAGCACTTATTCCTACGAGCAGTACTTC
D: -; V: TRBV5-6; J: TRBJ2-7; size: once; CDR3: CASSYGTSHEQYF; DNA: TGTGCCAGCAGCTACGGTACCTCCCACGAGCAGTACTTC
D: TRBD1; V: TRBV18; J: TRBJ2-3; size: -; CDR3: CASSPLRTGHLTLTDTQYF; DNA: TGTGCCAGCTCACCATTGAGGACAGGGCATCTGACACTCACAGATACGCAGTATTTT
D: -; V: TRBV18; J: TRBJ2-3; size: -; CDR3: CASSPPTGTSTDTQYF; DNA: TGTGCCAGCTCACCTCCGACAGGGACTAGCACAGATACGCAGTATTTT
D: -; V: TRBV10-1; J: TRBJ1-1; size: -; CDR3: CASSESSGTPEAFF; DNA: TGCGCCAGCAGTGAGTCGAGTGGCACCCCTGAAGCTTTCTTT
D: -; V: TRBV5-1; J: TRBJ2-1; size: -; CDR3: CASSFMGQGEQFF; DNA: TGCGCCAGCAGCTTCATGGGCCAGGGGGAGCAGTTCTTC
D: TRBD2; V: TRBV29-1; J: TRBJ2-6; size: -; CDR3: CSAGGGSVVSSGANVLTF; DNA: TGCAGCGCCGGGGGGGGGAGCGTCGTTAGCTCTGGGGCCAACGTCCTGACTTTC
D: -; V: TRBV29-1; J: TRBJ2-3; size: -; CDR3: CSVEQGFGDTQYF; DNA: TGCAGCGTGGAACAGGGATTCGGAGATACGCAGTATTTT
D: -; V: TRBV18; J: TRBJ2-7; size: -; CDR3: CASSPNLYEQYF; DNA: TGTGCCAGCTCACCAAACCTCTACGAGCAGTACTTC
D: TRBD1; V: TRBV19; J: TRBJ1-5; size: once; CDR3: CASSIDGQGASQHF; DNA: TGTGCCAGTAGTATAGACGGACAGGGGGCTTCCCAGCATTTT
D: TRBD1; V: TRBV10-3; J: TRBJ2-6; size: once; CDR3: CAIRDRAGANVLTF; DNA: TGTGCCATCAGGGACAGGGCTGGGGCCAACGTCCTGACTTTC
D: -; V: TRBV13; J: TRBJ2-7; size: -; CDR3: CASSLGVFPEQYF; DNA: TGTGCCAGCAGCCTAGGGGTTTTTCCCGAGCAGTACTTC
D: -; V: TRBV28; J: TRBJ1-2; size: -; CDR3: CASSLPLAQLRHGYTF; DNA: TGTGCCAGCAGTCTTCCCTTGGCCCAGTTGAGGCATGGCTACACCTTC
D: -; V: TRBV7-3; J: TRBJ2-3; size: -; CDR3: CASGHGGDTQYF; DNA: TGTGCCAGCGGACACGGCGGAGATACGCAGTATTTT
D: -; V: TRBV10-3; J: TRBJ1-1; size: -; CDR3: CAIIRARGTVNTEAFF; DNA: TGTGCCATCATACGAGCCAGAGGGACGGTGAACACTGAAGCTTTCTTT
D: -; V: TRBV11-3; J: TRBJ2-7; size: -; CDR3: CASSLEGGREQYF; DNA: TGTGCCAGCAGCTTAGAAGGCGGTCGCGAGCAGTACTTC
D: -; V: TRBV6-5; J: TRBJ1-1; size: -; CDR3: CASSGSRGGDTEAFF; DNA: TGTGCCAGCAGTGGTTCGAGAGGAGGGGACACTGAAGCTTTCTTT